Each of the 26 T cell receptor beta chains below was sequenced from the same sample in a study of T cells in women clearing cervical HPV infection (dated by TCRdb to between 2017 and 2018). Libraries came from the immunoSEQ multiplex PCR assay. Here the immuneACCESS table is served through TCRdb, limited to in-frame sequences with V and J called. Missing clones are a known gap in these copies; in checked studies unresolved V genes cover under half, and the rest lacks a known reason. The sample has 20,000 or so clones on record. The ten largest clones add up to roughly 5.9% of the sample. Sequencing was done on a sample of blood buffy coat. The receptors originated from a woman between 18 and 75 years old with a cervical HPV16 infection that either progressed to CIN3+ or cleared (not recorded which).

The covered CDR3 bases are TGCAGTGCTCCCCCCCCGGGACTAGCGGGGGGGTTGGAGACG. It is translated as CSAPPPGLAGGLET. The full CDR3 reads CSAPPPGLAGGLETQYF. This chain links TRBV20-1 with TRBJ2-3, with 16 bases identical to TRBD2. The CDR3 is cut off 3 residues early in the read; its end comes from the germline J gene. The CDR3 is 17 residues long. Germline V gives CDR1 DFQATT, CDR2 SNEGSKA (reference sequence).

Worth noting for this clone: Germline is not matched at one junction end, which may reflect a read error. The CDR3 extends 3 residues past the end of the read, so its final part is completed from the germline J gene. The V gene is TRBV7-9, the J gene TRBJ2-1, with D possibly TRBD2 on 5 matching bases. Germline lookup yields CDR1 SEHNR and CDR2 FQNEAQ (reference sequence). The CDR3 has 14 amino acids. This CDR3 is CVSSPRRWANEQFF. CDR3 bases read: TGTGTCAGCAGCCCCCGGAGGTGGGCGAATGAG.

Note on this clone: The missing CDR3 end, 3 residues past where the read stops, is filled in from the germline J gene. The chain is built from TRBV20-1 and TRBJ2-7; D unclear. The V gene lost 4 bases and the J gene lost 5 bases, with 21 bases spanning the gap. The germline gives CDR1 DFQATT, CDR2 SNEGSKA (reference sequence). The CDR3 spans 15 residues. The CDR3 sequence is CSATSPWATADEQYF. CDR3 DNA (partial): TGCAGTGCTACCTCACCGTGGGCAACCGCCGACGAG.

Regarding this clone: The CDR3 end lies 3 residues beyond the end of the read and is filled in from the germline J gene. This chain uses TRBV11-2 with TRBJ1-6, with a tentative D call TRBD1 (6 bases). The germline CDR1 and CDR2 sequences are SGHAT and FQNNGV. Trimming shortened V by 3 bases and J by 1 base, and 7 bases separated the two germline ends. The CDR3 is 15 amino acids. Partial CDR3 DNA: TGTGCCAGCAGCTTCAGGGGATCCTATAATTCACCC. Residues: CASSFRGSYNSP. The full CDR3 sequence reads CASSFRGSYNSPLHF.

Concerning this clone itself: The missing CDR3 end, 3 residues past where the read stops, is filled in from the germline J gene. This chain connects TRBV5-4 to TRBJ2-2; 10 nucleotides agree with TRBD1. Germline V gene data show CDR1 as SGHNT and CDR2 as YYREEE (reference sequence). V was pared by 5 bases and J by 6 bases, with 7 bases of the junction left unmatched. The CDR3 is 15 residues long. The CDR3 reads CASRSGQGVAGELFF. The sequenced CDR3 bases are TGTGCCAGCAGGTCCGGACAGGGGGTAGCCGGGGAG.

On this clone: The read is 3 residues too short to cover the CDR3 end, so that end is filled in from the germline J gene. This chain joins TRBV7-9 and TRBJ1-1; D might be TRBD1 (6 bases). Per germline, CDR1 SEHNR and CDR2 FQNEAQ (reference sequence). Trimming stripped 4 bases from V and 6 bases from J, with 9 bases between. The CDR3 runs to 12 residues. The DNA read from the CDR3 is TGTGCCAGCAGCTCGGACAGTCCTGAA. It translates to CASSSDSPE. In full, the CDR3 is CASSSDSPEAFF.

About this clone: The CDR3 end lies 3 residues beyond the end of the read and is filled in from the germline J gene. The J gene is TRBJ1-5, the V gene TRBV5-4; D is undetermined. This CDR3 has 12 amino acids. The germline V gene encodes CDR1 SGHNT and CDR2 YYREEE (reference sequence). The ends were cut back, 5 bases at V and 4 bases at J, with 7 bases in the middle. The CDR3 loop is CASSYKNQPQHF. The CDR3 DNA, read in part, is TGTGCCAGCAGTTACAAAAATCAGCCC.

As for this clone: The CDR3 extends 3 residues past the end of the read, so its final part is completed from the germline J gene. This chain links TRBV19 with TRBJ2-4, with D possibly being TRBD2 (6 bases). The CDR3 has 14 amino acids. Germline CDR1 LNHDA, CDR2 SQIVND (reference sequence). The sequenced part of the CDR3 DNA is TGTGCCAGTAGTATAGGCGGGACTCGATATGGT. Translating gives CASSIGGTRYG. The full CDR3 protein is CASSIGGTRYGQYF. Full variable domain (remainder filled in from reference TRBV19 and TRBJ2-4): DGGITQSPKYLFRKEGQNVTLSCEQNLNHDAMYWYRQDPGQGLRLIYYSQIVNDFQKGDIAEGYSVSREKKESFPLTVTSAQKNPTAFYLCASSIGGTRYGQYFGAGTRLSVL.

Points on this clone: The CDR3 goes on 3 residues after the read ends, and that part is filled in from the germline J gene. The chain uses TRBV2 and TRBJ2-3, with TRBD1 matching over 7 bases. The CDR3 is 14 amino acids. Germline V gives CDR1 SNHLY, CDR2 FYNNEI. V was pared by 6 bases and J by 2 bases, with 5 bases of the junction left unmatched. The part of the CDR3 DNA that was read is TGTGCCAGCAGCCTAGACAGGGCCACAGATACG. Translating gives CASSLDRATDT. The whole CDR3 is CASSLDRATDTQYF.

On this clone: The read falls 3 residues short of the CDR3 end, and the missing part is taken from the germline J gene. This chain joins TRBV2 and TRBJ1-5, with D unclear. V lost 3 bases and J lost 6, with 9 bases in between. Per germline, CDR1 SNHLY and CDR2 FYNNEI. CDR3 size: 13 residues. The part of the CDR3 DNA that was read is TGTGCCAGCAGTGACCGAGAAGGTCAGCCC. This encodes CASSDREGQP. The full CDR3 protein reads CASSDREGQPQHF.

Points on this clone: The read terminates 3 residues ahead of where the CDR3 ends, so the germline J gene completes it. The rearrangement links TRBV20-1 to TRBJ1-2; D possibly corresponds to TRBD1 (5 bases). This CDR3 has 11 residues. V gave up 6 bases and J gave up 6 bases, with 11 bases separating them. Germline V gene lookup returns CDR1 DFQATT and CDR2 SNEGSKA (reference sequence). The DNA read from the CDR3 is TGCAGTGCCACGGACACGAATGGC. Its protein is CSATDTNG. The full-length CDR3 reads as CSATDTNGYTF.

On this clone: The CDR3 end is not reached by the read, which stops 3 residues before it; the germline J gene fills it in. The J gene is TRBJ2-3, the V gene TRBV2, with 9 nucleotides matching TRBD1. Germline assignment: CDR1 SNHLY and CDR2 FYNNEI. CDR3 length equals 13 residues. This CDR3 reads CASRNRGQQPQYF. The sequenced CDR3 bases are TGTGCCAGCAGAAACAGGGGGCAACAGCCG.

Regarding this clone: The read comes to an end 3 residues before the CDR3 does, leaving the germline J gene to fill in the end. V usage is TRBV10-3 and J usage is TRBJ1-5, with 9 bases aligning to TRBD1. Germline V CDR1 and CDR2: ENHRY, SYGVKD. This CDR3 has 15 amino acids. The V gene end was trimmed by 3 bases and the J gene end by 6 bases; junction bases not matched to a gene: 6. The CDR3 bases that were read are TGTGCCATCAGTGAAGGGACAGGGTTGGCTCAGCCC. It translates to CAISEGTGLAQP. The CDR3 in its entirety is CAISEGTGLAQPQHF.

The CDR3 sequence: CASSLPGTGRHQPQHF. The CDR3 bases that were read are TGTGCCAGCAGCTTGCCGGGGACAGGGAGACATCAGCCC. V and J are TRBV7-3 and TRBJ1-5; TRBD1 aligns across 9 bases. The missing CDR3 end, 3 residues past where the read stops, is filled in from the germline J gene. The ends lost 3 bases at V and 5 bases at J; junction bases unmatched: 8. The CDR3 spans 16 residues. Germline V gene data show CDR1 as SGHTA and CDR2 as FQGTGA. Based on the CDR3 plus reference TRBV7-3 and TRBJ1-5, the full variable domain is GAGVSQTPSNKVTEKGKYVELRCDPISGHTALYWYRQSLGQGPEFLIYFQGTGAADDSGLPNDRFFAVRPEGSVSTLKIQRTERGDSAVYLCASSLPGTGRHQPQHFGDGTRLSIL.

CDR3 sequence: CATGTGNSPLFF. The part of the CDR3 DNA that was read is TGTGCCACCGGGACAGGGAATTCACCG. The chain combines TRBV19 with TRBJ2-2, with 9 bases matching TRBD1. The missing CDR3 end, 3 residues past where the read stops, is filled in from the germline J gene. The CDR3 length is 12 residues. Per the germline V gene, CDR1 is LNHDA and CDR2 is SQIVND (reference sequence).

On this clone: The CDR3 is cut off 3 residues early in the read; its end comes from the germline J gene. This chain links TRBV29-1 with TRBJ1-2, with D unclear. The CDR3 loop spans 15 amino acids. Germline-derived CDR1 and CDR2 are SQVTM and ANQGSEA. The germline V and J ends were trimmed by 4 bases and 3 bases, with 18 bases remaining between them. CDR3 amino acids: CSVARRLDWDYGYTF. The covered CDR3 bases are TGCAGCGTTGCCAGGCGTCTTGATTGGGACTATGGC. Variable domain in full (rest from reference TRBV29-1 and TRBJ1-2): SAVISQKPSRDICQRGTSLTIQCQVDSQVTMMFWYRQQPGQSLTLIATANQGSEATYESGFVIDKFPISRPNLTFSTLTVSNMSPEDSSIYLCSVARRLDWDYGYTFGSGTRLTVV.

This clone is classed as medium-sized (0.01 to 0.1%) by frequency. The CDR3 goes on 3 residues after the read ends, and that part is filled in from the germline J gene. V gene TRBV18 combines with J gene TRBJ2-4; 9 bases map to TRBD1. The CDR3 loop spans 14 amino acids. V lost 3 bases to trimming and J lost 6 bases; unmatched junction nucleotides: 3. Germline V gene lookup returns CDR1 KGHSH and CDR2 LQKENI. The CDR3 reads CASSPSGQGNIQYF. The covered CDR3 bases are TGTGCCAGCTCACCCTCGGGACAGGGAAACATT.

As to this clone: The read finishes 3 residues shy of the CDR3 end, and the germline J gene is used to complete it. V and J are TRBV10-3 and TRBJ1-1; TRBD1 matches at 7 bases. The junction had 8 bases not matched to a gene; V was cut back by 6 bases and J by 4 bases. The CDR3 length is 14 residues. CDR1 and CDR2 from the germline V gene are ENHRY and SYGVKD. CDR3 bases read: TGTGCCATCAGACAGACAGGGCTCGGCACTGAA. Translating it yields CAIRQTGLGTE. The whole CDR3 protein reads CAIRQTGLGTEAFF.

Worth noting for this clone: The CDR3 extends 3 residues past the end of the read, so its final part is completed from the germline J gene. V is TRBV19 and J is TRBJ2-5; TRBD1 aligns across 11 bases. Germline V lookup: CDR1 LNHDA, CDR2 SQIVND (reference sequence). The V and J ends lost 6 bases and 2 bases, in that order; junction bases with no gene match: 8. The CDR3 runs 16 residues. CDR3 sequence reads: CASSPTRDRGQETQYF. CDR3 DNA, as far as it was read: TGTGCCAGTAGCCCTACCCGGGACAGGGGGCAAGAGACC.

A note on this clone: The read falls 3 residues short of the CDR3 end, and the missing part is taken from the germline J gene. The V call is TRBV4-1, the J call TRBJ2-5; tentative D call: TRBD2 (6 bases). The CDR3 is made up of 17 amino acids. Germline V gives CDR1 MGHRA, CDR2 YSYEKL. The V end was cut by 0 bases, the J end by 5 bases, with 19 bases between. The DNA read from the CDR3 is TGCGCCAGCAGCCAAGATTTGGTGCTAGCGAATTTGGAGACC. Translated: CASSQDLVLANLET. The whole CDR3 protein is CASSQDLVLANLETQYF.

Comment on this clone: The observed sequence ends 3 residues before the CDR3 terminus, with the missing tail filled in from the germline J gene. This chain connects TRBV6-1 to TRBJ2-2; TRBD2 agrees at 12 bases. This CDR3 has 16 amino acids. After removal of 4 bases from V and 1 base from J, the junction contained 1 base not matched to a gene. Per the germline V gene, CDR1 is MNHNS and CDR2 is SASEGT. The part of the CDR3 DNA that was read is TGTGCCAGCAGTGGACTAGCGGGAGAGAACACCGGGGAG. This codes for CASSGLAGENTGE. The CDR3, in full, reads CASSGLAGENTGELFF.

The CDR3 is CSARDLEGVHRLNTEAFF. The covered CDR3 bases are TGCAGTGCTAGAGACCTTGAGGGCGTACACCGTCTGAACACTGAA. V gene TRBV20-1 combines with J gene TRBJ1-1; D is unresolved. The CDR3 is cut off 3 residues early in the read; its end comes from the germline J gene. V shed 0 bases and J shed 0 bases, with 20 bases lying between them. The CDR3 has 18 residues. The germline gives CDR1 DFQATT, CDR2 SNEGSKA (reference sequence).

In regard to this clone: The sequence runs out 3 residues before the end of the CDR3; the remainder is reconstructed from the germline J gene. The chain recombines TRBV11-2 with TRBJ2-1, with D possibly TRBD2 on 5 matching bases. This CDR3 contains 15 residues. Between the trimmed V and J ends, which lost 3 bases and 8 bases, there was a span of 17 bases. Germline V gives CDR1 SGHAT, CDR2 FQNNGV. The part of the CDR3 DNA that was read is TGTGCCAGCAGCTTGGACGGCGGGCATCGTGATGAG. Translated: CASSLDGGHRDE. The entire CDR3 reads CASSLDGGHRDEQFF.

For this clone: One end of the junction fails to match germline, which may point to a read error. The read terminates 3 residues ahead of where the CDR3 ends, so the germline J gene completes it. V is TRBV7-1 and J is TRBJ1-6; 7 nucleotides align to TRBD1. TRBV7-1 is an ORF, with its function uncertain. The CDR3 has 20 amino acids. The CDR3 sequence: CASSPAHWGQLSSYNSPLHF. The sequenced CDR3 bases are TGTGCCAGCAGCCCAGCCCACTGGGGACAGCTGAGCTCCTATAATTCACCC.

With respect to this clone: The DNA ends 3 residues before the CDR3 does, and the rest of the CDR3 is filled in from the germline J gene. This chain connects TRBV29-1 to TRBJ1-6, with a tentative D call TRBD1 (5 bases). The CDR3 totals 13 residues. The germline V gene encodes CDR1 SQVTM and CDR2 ANQGSEA. V was trimmed by 4 bases and J by 8 bases, leaving 12 bases between them. CDR3 DNA (partial): TGCAGCGTTGGGGCGGGGGTCGATTCACCC. Residues: CSVGAGVDSP. The CDR3 as a whole reads CSVGAGVDSPLHF.

In regard to this clone: The read gets to within 3 residues of the CDR3 end, and the germline J gene fills in the rest. The rearrangement uses TRBV5-1 and TRBJ1-4, with 7 bases aligning to TRBD1. The CDR3 runs to 15 residues. Germline CDR1 reads SGHRS; CDR2 reads YFSETQ. This CDR3 is CASSSGTDYNSPLFF. CDR3 bases read: TGCGCCAGCAGCTCCGGGACAGACTATAATTCACCA.